This TCR beta chain came from a study of blood T cells in healthy people across ages. Combining a sample-barcoded 5' primer with a J-beta primer mix, a second PCR ran for roughly 7 to 12 cycles. TCRdb independently ran MiXCR on the 5' RACE reads; one entry per CDR3 protein. The sample records more than 1,400,000 distinct CDR3 sequences, 42% being singletons. Germline V gene data show CDR1 as SGHTA and CDR2 as FQGNSA. V lost 5 bases to trimming and J lost 4 bases; unmatched junction nucleotides: 10. This CDR3 has 16 residues. The sample comprised blood. The gene calls are TRBV7-2 and TRBJ2-1, with 8 nucleotides matching TRBD2. This receptor was obtained from a woman between 18 and 29 years old in good health. The CDR3 protein is CASSLIAGTGYNEQFF. CDR3 nucleotides: TGTGCCAGCAGCCTGATAGCGGGAACGGGGTACAATGAGCAGTTCTTC. Variable domain in full (rest from reference TRBV7-2 and TRBJ2-1): GAGVSQSPSNKVTEKGKDVELRCDPISGHTALYWYRQSLGQGLEFLIYFQGNSAPDKSGLPSDRFSAERTGGSVSTLTIQRTQQEDSAVYLCASSLIAGTGYNEQFFGPGTRLTVL.